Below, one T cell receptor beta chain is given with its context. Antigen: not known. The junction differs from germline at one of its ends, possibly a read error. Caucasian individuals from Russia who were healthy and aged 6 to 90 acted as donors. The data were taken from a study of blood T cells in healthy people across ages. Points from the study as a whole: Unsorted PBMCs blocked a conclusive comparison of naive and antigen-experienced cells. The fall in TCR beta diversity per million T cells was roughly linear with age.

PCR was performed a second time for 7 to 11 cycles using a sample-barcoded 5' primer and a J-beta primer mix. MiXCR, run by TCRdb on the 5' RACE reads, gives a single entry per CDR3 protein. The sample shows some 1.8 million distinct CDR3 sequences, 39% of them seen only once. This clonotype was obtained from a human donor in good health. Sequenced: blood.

CDR3 nucleotides: TGCGCCAGCAGCTTGGCTAGCAGTCAGCCCCAGCATTTT. Translating it yields CASSLASSQPQHF. The chain carries TRBV5-1 and TRBJ1-5; D is undetermined. This CDR3 has 13 residues. CDR1 SGHRS and CDR2 YFSETQ come from the germline V gene. The full variable domain, completed using reference TRBV5-1 and TRBJ1-5, is KAGVTQTPRYLIKTRGQQVTLSCSPISGHRSVSWYQQTPGQGLQFLFEYFSETQRNKGNFPGRFSGRQFSNSRSEMNVSTLELGDSALYLCASSLASSQPQHFGDGTRLSIL.